Below, one T cell receptor (beta chain) is given with its context. Antigen specificity is unknown. Germline CDR1 is MNHNS and CDR2 is SASEGT. This CDR3 comprises 16 residues. With 3 bases clipped from V and 4 bases from J, the junction kept 10 bases outside the gene matches. These data come from a study of shared clonotypes between healthy human individuals. Study information: Each donor contributed plates that comprised three CD4 naive, three CD4 memory, two CD8 naive and one CD8 memory.

Sequencing used immunoSEQ multiplex PCR; TCRdb keeps in-frame clones, though not all of them. The table lists some 2,500,000 clones, around 90% of them singletons. Overall study findings and caveats: The generation probabilities recorded for non-shared clonotypes fell below those of clonotypes shared by all four donors. Naive CD4 clonotypes overlapped across several donors at 4.5% to 5.5%.

Sequenced sample: naive CD4+ T cells from PBMCs. Stated subset: CD45RA+ positively selected. The receptor comes from a man between 18 and 29 years old in good health. Some clones in this sample may be carry-over from other donors' samples. The chain couples TRBV6-1 to TRBJ1-1; 8 bases map to TRBD1. In DNA, the CDR3 is TGTGCCAGCAGTGATGGACAGGGTTTTTTAGGCACTGAAGCTTTCTTT. The encoded protein is CASSDGQGFLGTEAFF.